This T cell receptor (beta chain) is from a study of blood T cell repertoires in COVID-19. Study details: Both acute and convalescent COVID-19 samples were obtained from the United States, Italy and Spain. Sample material is recorded as cDNA or gDNA derived from T cells, B-cell-depleted T cells, or PBMCs.

V was trimmed by 5 bases and J by 0 bases, leaving 13 bases between them. The CDR3 totals 15 residues. Germline V lookup: CDR1 KGHSH, CDR2 LQKENI. Original handling: Using reference gene primer amplification, nucleated cell counts were estimated. Here immunoSEQ multiplex PCR was the method, and the copy in TCRdb shows in-frame clones only, minus some. The D gene and trimming were derived from the DNA, and the V and J assignments and clone size from that table. The repertoire holds roughly 430,000 clones, 88% seen once, with about 2.1% in the top ten. Enrolled through a virtual design, the participants were between 18 and 89 years of age and came from around 25 US areas.

The chain joins TRBV18 to TRBJ1-1, with D possibly being TRBD1 (6 bases). This sequence originates from a middle-aged woman with acute COVID-19. Sequences were obtained from PBMCs or T cells enriched from blood (not recorded which). This chain's CDR3 is CASSFWDTLNTEAFF. The CDR3 DNA follows: TGTGCCAGCTCATTTTGGGACACCTTGAACACTGAAGCTTTCTTT.